The rows below give T cell receptor beta chains drawn from one sample of a study of blood T cells in healthy people across ages. Each CDR3 protein gets one entry after TCRdb re-called the 5' RACE reads with MiXCR. The table shows 2 million or so distinct CDR3 sequences, with about 50% occurring only once. Specimen: blood. The receptors stem from a woman between 40 and 50 years old in good health. Both conserved end residues are part of each CDR3. The D gene is left open where the match is weak. Where a row states a size, it is once, few, many or the class of an expanded clone; other rows omit it.

J gene,V gene,D gene,clone size,CDR3 DNA,CDR3 protein
TRBJ2-1,TRBV6-5,TRBD2,-,TGTGCCACCACCCCCGGTCGGACTAGCGCCAATGAGCAGTTCTTC,CATTPGRTSANEQFF
TRBJ1-2,TRBV20-1,-,-,TGCAGTGCTAGAGATGGACAGTATGGCTACACCTTC,CSARDGQYGYTF
TRBJ2-3,TRBV20-1,TRBD1,-,TGCAGTGCTAGAGATCCCCGGACAGGGAGGACAGATACGCAGTATTTT,CSARDPRTGRTDTQYF
TRBJ2-7,TRBV12-3/TRBV12-4,-,few,TGTGCCAGCAGTCGACAGGCTAAGAGCGAGCAGTACTTC,CASSRQAKSEQYF
TRBJ2-3,TRBV28,-,-,TGTGCCAGCAGTTCCACGGGTGTGGGGAGCGCAGATACGCAGTATTTT,CASSSTGVGSADTQYF
TRBJ1-2,TRBV25-1,-,few,TGTGCCAGCAGTGGTTTCAGCGGCGGCTACACCTTC,CASSGFSGGYTF
TRBJ1-6,TRBV4-3,-,few,TGCGCCAGCAGCCAAAATATTCCCGAGAGTCAGAATAATTCACCCCTCCACTTT,CASSQNIPESQNNSPLHF
TRBJ2-7,TRBV4-1,TRBD1,-,TGCGCCAGCAGCCAAGATGAGCGGGACAGGGGCTCCTACGAGCAGTACTTC,CASSQDERDRGSYEQYF
TRBJ2-1,TRBV3-1,TRBD2,-,TGTGCCAGCAGCCAAGCGGTGCTAGCGGGGTTTGCCGATGAGCAGTTCTTC,CASSQAVLAGFADEQFF
TRBJ1-1,TRBV20-1,-,-,TGCAGTGCTCCTAGAGGGGGGGGCCACACTGAAGCTTTCTTT,CSAPRGGGHTEAFF